Only one count was recorded for the clone carrying this T cell receptor (beta chain). This entry belongs to a study of blood T cell repertoires in COVID-19. The wider study: Samples representing acute and convalescent COVID-19 were sourced from the United States, Italy and Spain. In each case, the material was cDNA or gDNA derived from T cells, B-cell-depleted T cells, or PBMCs.

Authors' processing steps: Reference gene primer amplification in the assay estimated nucleated cell counts. Sequencing used immunoSEQ multiplex PCR; TCRdb keeps in-frame clones, though not all of them. V, J and clone size reflect that table, while D and trimming were determined from the DNA. The sample contains about 72,000 clones, 82% of which appear only once. CDR3 length equals 16 residues. Sequences were obtained from peripheral blood. J is TRBJ2-5 and V is TRBV21-1; the table calls TRBD2, which could not be checked here. TRBV21-1 is listed as a pseudogene. The TCR was taken from a human donor in a cohort sampled during active COVID-19. CDR3 DNA: TGTGCCAGCAGCAAAGGAGTCCCTAGCGGCCAAGAGACCCAGTACTTC. Protein: CASSKGVPSGQETQYF.